This is a list of T cell receptor beta chains from one sample in a study of cytomegalovirus exposure and HLA in healthy donors. Method: immunoSEQ multiplex PCR; TCRdb's copy keeps in-frame clones and lacks some. This table has 140,000 or so clones, about four fifths appearing once. Sequencing used PBMCs. Source of these receptors: a man aged 40-55 years in good health and CMV-seronegative. The CDR3 runs from the conserved cysteine through the conserved F or W. A D gene is named only where the DNA matches it firmly. Size values are once, few and many counts, or a class for expanded clones, and some rows have none.

CDR3 DNA: TGTGCCAGCAGCTTGGACCCCAGGGGAGACTACGAGCAGTACTTC; CDR3 protein: CASSLDPRGDYEQYF; D gene: NA; clone size: NA; V gene: TRBV5-8; J gene: TRBJ2-7
CDR3 DNA: TGTGCCATCGTCGCCGGTGAAAAACTGTTTTTT; CDR3 protein: CAIVAGEKLFF; D gene: NA; clone size: few; V gene: TRBV7-9; J gene: TRBJ1-4
CDR3 DNA: TGCAGCGTTGAACGGGGAATGAACACTGAAGCTTTCTTT; CDR3 protein: CSVERGMNTEAFF; D gene: NA; clone size: NA; V gene: TRBV29-1; J gene: TRBJ1-1
CDR3 DNA: TGTGCCAGCAGCTTATGGGAGGGGAACACTGAAGCTTTCTTT; CDR3 protein: CASSLWEGNTEAFF; D gene: NA; clone size: NA; V gene: TRBV11-2; J gene: TRBJ1-1
CDR3 DNA: TGTGCCAGCAGCTTAGGTCCGCTAGCGGGGGGGCAGTCCCACGAGCAGTACTTC; CDR3 protein: CASSLGPLAGGQSHEQYF; D gene: TRBD2; clone size: NA; V gene: TRBV7-2; J gene: TRBJ2-7
CDR3 DNA: TGTGCCAGCAGCCTCGCGACAGGAAATGTCTACGAGCAGTACTTC; CDR3 protein: CASSLATGNVYEQYF; D gene: NA; clone size: NA; V gene: TRBV6-5; J gene: TRBJ2-7
CDR3 DNA: TGTGCCAGCAGCGGAGGGACAGGGTTTTCAGATACGCAGTATTTT; CDR3 protein: CASSGGTGFSDTQYF; D gene: TRBD1; clone size: NA; V gene: TRBV11-3; J gene: TRBJ2-3
CDR3 DNA: TGTGCCAGCAGTCGCTTGACAGGGGCTACCGGCTACACCTTC; CDR3 protein: CASSRLTGATGYTF; D gene: TRBD1; clone size: NA; V gene: TRBV28; J gene: TRBJ1-2
CDR3 DNA: TGCGCCAGCAGAGACAGCGGGGGCTCCGACAATGAGCAGTTCTTC; CDR3 protein: CASRDSGGSDNEQFF; D gene: TRBD2; clone size: few; V gene: TRBV6-4; J gene: TRBJ2-1
CDR3 DNA: TGTGCCAGCAGCGTTCTAGCGGGGGGGACCTACGAGCAGTACTTC; CDR3 protein: CASSVLAGGTYEQYF; D gene: TRBD2; clone size: NA; V gene: TRBV7-3; J gene: TRBJ2-7
CDR3 DNA: TGCGCCAGCAGTTCAGGGGATCTCGCAACTAATGAAAAACTGTTTTTT; CDR3 protein: CASSSGDLATNEKLFF; D gene: NA; clone size: NA; V gene: TRBV5-1; J gene: TRBJ1-4
CDR3 DNA: TGTGCCAGCAGCTTTAGGGGCACCGGGGAGCTGTTTTTT; CDR3 protein: CASSFRGTGELFF; D gene: NA; clone size: NA; V gene: TRBV5-4; J gene: TRBJ2-2
CDR3 DNA: TGTGCCAGCAGCCATCATCAGGGTAACATGAACACTGAAGCTTTCTTT; CDR3 protein: CASSHHQGNMNTEAFF; D gene: NA; clone size: few; V gene: TRBV28; J gene: TRBJ1-1
CDR3 DNA: TGTGCCAGCAGCATTTCGAGTGGGGCCAACGTCCTGACTTTC; CDR3 protein: CASSISSGANVLTF; D gene: NA; clone size: NA; V gene: TRBV11-3; J gene: TRBJ2-6
CDR3 DNA: TGCGCCAGCAGATACTACAGGGGGCCCAAAAACATTCAGTACTTC; CDR3 protein: CASRYYRGPKNIQYF; D gene: TRBD1; clone size: NA; V gene: TRBV10-1; J gene: TRBJ2-4
CDR3 DNA: TGTGCCAGCAGTGAATACACAGGGTCAATGAACACTGAAGCTTTCTTT; CDR3 protein: CASSEYTGSMNTEAFF; D gene: NA; clone size: NA; V gene: TRBV25-1; J gene: TRBJ1-1
CDR3 DNA: TGTGCCAGCAGCCCAGCGGGGCCCGGGGAGCTGTTTTTT; CDR3 protein: CASSPAGPGELFF; D gene: TRBD2; clone size: NA; V gene: TRBV7-6; J gene: TRBJ2-2
CDR3 DNA: TGTGCCTGGAGTGTACAACTCGCGGGACGGCGCTACGAGCAGTACTTC; CDR3 protein: CAWSVQLAGRRYEQYF; D gene: NA; clone size: NA; V gene: TRBV30; J gene: TRBJ2-7
CDR3 DNA: TGCGCCAGCAGCTTGGCCCCCTCTCTAGAGCAGTTCTTC; CDR3 protein: CASSLAPSLEQFF; D gene: NA; clone size: NA; V gene: TRBV5-1; J gene: TRBJ2-1
CDR3 DNA: TGTGCCAGTTCCGGGACAGGGGGTGGTGGGGCCAACGTCCTGACTTTC; CDR3 protein: CASSGTGGGGANVLTF; D gene: TRBD1; clone size: NA; V gene: TRBV19; J gene: TRBJ2-6
CDR3 DNA: TGCGCCAGCACCTCCGGGACAGGGAACGAAAAACTGTTTTTT; CDR3 protein: CASTSGTGNEKLFF; D gene: TRBD1; clone size: few; V gene: TRBV10-1; J gene: TRBJ1-4
CDR3 DNA: TGTGCCAGCAGTTTATCATACAATGAGCAGTTCTTC; CDR3 protein: CASSLSYNEQFF; D gene: NA; clone size: once; V gene: TRBV28; J gene: TRBJ2-1
CDR3 DNA: TGTGCCAGCTCAGGCACAGTTTCCACTGAAGCTTTCTTT; CDR3 protein: CASSGTVSTEAFF; D gene: NA; clone size: NA; V gene: TRBV18; J gene: TRBJ1-1